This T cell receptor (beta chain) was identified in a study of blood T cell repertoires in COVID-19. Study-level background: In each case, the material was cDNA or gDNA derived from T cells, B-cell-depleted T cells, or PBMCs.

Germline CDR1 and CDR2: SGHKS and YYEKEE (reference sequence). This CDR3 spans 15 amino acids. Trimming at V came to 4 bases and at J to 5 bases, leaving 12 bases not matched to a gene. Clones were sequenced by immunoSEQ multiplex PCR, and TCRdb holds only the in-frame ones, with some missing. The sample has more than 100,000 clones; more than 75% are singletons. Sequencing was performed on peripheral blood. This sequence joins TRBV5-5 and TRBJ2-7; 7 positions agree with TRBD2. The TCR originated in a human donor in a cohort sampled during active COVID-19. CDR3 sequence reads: CASSPRDPGGNEQYF. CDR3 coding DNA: TGTGCCAGCAGCCCCCGGGACCCCGGGGGGAACGAGCAGTACTTC. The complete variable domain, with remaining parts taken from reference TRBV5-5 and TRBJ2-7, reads DAGVTQSPTHLIKTRGQQVTLRCSPISGHKSVSWYQQVLGQGPQFIFQYYEKEERGRGNFPDRFSARQFPNYSSELNVNALLLGDSALYLCASSPRDPGGNEQYFGPGTRLTVT.